This is a list of T cell receptor beta chains from one sample in a study of shared clonotypes between healthy human individuals. Method: immunoSEQ multiplex PCR; TCRdb's copy keeps in-frame clones and lacks some. Of around 1.9 million clones in the sample, 93% are singletons; the top ten hold around 1.7%. Input material: naive CD8+ T cells from PBMCs. These receptors were obtained from a man between 18 and 29 years old in good health. Some clones in this sample may be carry-over from other donors' samples. The CDR3 runs from the conserved cysteine through the conserved F or W. The order of the fields is clone size, J gene, CDR3 length, V gene, D gene, CDR3 DNA, CDR3 protein. A D gene is named only where the DNA matches it firmly. Expanded clones get a size class; other rows say once, few or many, or leave the size out.

clone_size: NA
j_call: TRBJ2-5
cdr3_length: 14
v_call: TRBV4-1
d_call: TRBD1
cdr3_nt: TGCGCCAGCAGCCAATGGACAGGACAAGAGACCCAGTACTTC
cdr3_aa: CASSQWTGQETQYF

clone_size: NA
j_call: TRBJ2-3
cdr3_length: 20
v_call: TRBV12-2
d_call: NA
cdr3_nt: TGTGCAAGTCGCTTAGGCTGGGGACTAGCGGGAGGGAAAAGCACAGATACGCAGTATTTT
cdr3_aa: CASRLGWGLAGGKSTDTQYF

clone_size: NA
j_call: TRBJ2-3
cdr3_length: 15
v_call: TRBV28
d_call: NA
cdr3_nt: TGTGCCAGCAGTTTAGGAGCGACGAGCACAGATACGCAGTATTTT
cdr3_aa: CASSLGATSTDTQYF

clone_size: NA
j_call: TRBJ1-6
cdr3_length: 13
v_call: TRBV6-5
d_call: NA
cdr3_nt: TGTGCCAGCAGTTACTCGATGTGGTCACCCCTCCACTTT
cdr3_aa: CASSYSMWSPLHF

clone_size: NA
j_call: TRBJ2-2
cdr3_length: 17
v_call: TRBV27
d_call: TRBD2
cdr3_nt: TGTGCCAGCAGCCGACAATTAGCGGGGTTGAACACCGGGGAGCTGTTTTTT
cdr3_aa: CASSRQLAGLNTGELFF

clone_size: NA
j_call: TRBJ2-3
cdr3_length: 13
v_call: TRBV4-1
d_call: NA
cdr3_nt: TGCGCCAGCAGCCGGGGCAACGGGGATACGCAGTATTTT
cdr3_aa: CASSRGNGDTQYF

clone_size: NA
j_call: TRBJ2-7
cdr3_length: 13
v_call: TRBV14
d_call: NA
cdr3_nt: TGTGCCAGCAGCCTGGCAGTACACTACGAGCAGTACTTC
cdr3_aa: CASSLAVHYEQYF

clone_size: NA
j_call: TRBJ2-7
cdr3_length: 15
v_call: TRBV19
d_call: NA
cdr3_nt: TGTGCCAGTAGTATCGGAGACAGGGAGGCCTACGAGCAGTACTTC
cdr3_aa: CASSIGDREAYEQYF

clone_size: once
j_call: TRBJ2-7
cdr3_length: 15
v_call: TRBV6-1
d_call: NA
cdr3_nt: TGTGCCAGTCCAGGATCAGGCAGGGGGGGCGACGAGCAGTACTTC
cdr3_aa: CASPGSGRGGDEQYF

clone_size: NA
j_call: TRBJ1-1
cdr3_length: 15
v_call: TRBV9
d_call: NA
cdr3_nt: TGTGCCAGCAGCGTAGCGTCAGGGAGGCGCACTGAAGCTTTCTTT
cdr3_aa: CASSVASGRRTEAFF

clone_size: NA
j_call: TRBJ2-7
cdr3_length: 14
v_call: TRBV30
d_call: TRBD2
cdr3_nt: TGTGCCTGGACCGGGACTAGCGGGATACGAGGGCAGTACTTC
cdr3_aa: CAWTGTSGIRGQYF

clone_size: NA
j_call: TRBJ2-7
cdr3_length: 14
v_call: TRBV11-2
d_call: NA
cdr3_nt: TGTGCCAGCAGCTTAGCCAGGGGCACCTACGAGCAGTACTTC
cdr3_aa: CASSLARGTYEQYF

clone_size: NA
j_call: TRBJ2-7
cdr3_length: 14
v_call: TRBV5-1
d_call: NA
cdr3_nt: TGCGCCAGCAGCTTGGAGGGGAGTTGGTACGAGCAGTACTTC
cdr3_aa: CASSLEGSWYEQYF

clone_size: once
j_call: TRBJ2-7
cdr3_length: 13
v_call: TRBV27
d_call: NA
cdr3_nt: TGTGCCAGCAGTGCCAGCGCCTCCTACGAGCAGTACTTC
cdr3_aa: CASSASASYEQYF

clone_size: NA
j_call: TRBJ1-5
cdr3_length: 16
v_call: TRBV11-2
d_call: NA
cdr3_nt: TGTGCCAGCAGCTTAACCGGGACGGAGGACAATCAGCCCCAGCATTTT
cdr3_aa: CASSLTGTEDNQPQHF

clone_size: NA
j_call: TRBJ2-1
cdr3_length: 15
v_call: TRBV4-3
d_call: NA
cdr3_nt: TGCGCCAGCAGCCAAGATGGGGTTGGGGGGGCCGAGCAGTTCTTC
cdr3_aa: CASSQDGVGGAEQFF

clone_size: NA
j_call: TRBJ2-1
cdr3_length: 16
v_call: TRBV9
d_call: NA
cdr3_nt: TGTGCCAGCAGCGTAGGGCTTCAGGTCTCCTACAATGAGCAGTTCTTC
cdr3_aa: CASSVGLQVSYNEQFF

clone_size: NA
j_call: TRBJ2-5
cdr3_length: 13
v_call: TRBV7-9
d_call: NA
cdr3_nt: TGTGCCAGCAGCTCCGACCAAAAAGAGACCCAGTACTTC
cdr3_aa: CASSSDQKETQYF

clone_size: once
j_call: TRBJ2-7
cdr3_length: 16
v_call: TRBV19
d_call: TRBD2
cdr3_nt: TGTGCCAGTAGTATCCCCGGGAGGACTATGGAGGGGGAGCAGTACTTC
cdr3_aa: CASSIPGRTMEGEQYF

clone_size: NA
j_call: TRBJ2-2
cdr3_length: 18
v_call: TRBV11-2
d_call: NA
cdr3_nt: TGTGCCAGCAGCCCGGGGACAATGCCTAGAGCGAACACCGGGGAGCTGTTTTTT
cdr3_aa: CASSPGTMPRANTGELFF

clone_size: NA
j_call: TRBJ2-7
cdr3_length: 14
v_call: TRBV9
d_call: NA
cdr3_nt: TGTGCCAGCAGCGTAGGGGCAGGTCGCTGGGAACAGTACTTC
cdr3_aa: CASSVGAGRWEQYF

clone_size: NA
j_call: TRBJ2-3
cdr3_length: 19
v_call: TRBV28
d_call: NA
cdr3_nt: TGTGCCAGCAGTTTCCCCCCCTCCCAGAGCGGCCCCCTAACAGATACGCAGTATTTT
cdr3_aa: CASSFPPSQSGPLTDTQYF

clone_size: NA
j_call: TRBJ2-5
cdr3_length: 17
v_call: TRBV14
d_call: TRBD2
cdr3_nt: TGTGCCAGCAGCCAAGAAGGTCCTAGCGGGAGGGGAGAGACCCAGTACTTC
cdr3_aa: CASSQEGPSGRGETQYF

clone_size: NA
j_call: TRBJ2-2
cdr3_length: 11
v_call: TRBV20-1
d_call: NA
cdr3_nt: TGCAGTGTACGAGGGACCGGGGAGCTGTTTTTT
cdr3_aa: CSVRGTGELFF

clone_size: NA
j_call: TRBJ2-7
cdr3_length: 13
v_call: TRBV19
d_call: NA
cdr3_nt: TGTGCCAGTAGTATAGGCAACCCCTACGAGCAGTACTTC
cdr3_aa: CASSIGNPYEQYF

clone_size: NA
j_call: TRBJ2-5
cdr3_length: 15
v_call: TRBV9
d_call: TRBD2
cdr3_nt: TGTGCCAGCAGCGAGAGGGAGCGGGACCCCCCGGCCCAGTACTTC
cdr3_aa: CASSERERDPPAQYF

clone_size: NA
j_call: TRBJ1-2
cdr3_length: 14
v_call: TRBV27
d_call: NA
cdr3_nt: TGTGCCAGCAGCTCCTGGGGCGTTAACTATGGCTACACCTTC
cdr3_aa: CASSSWGVNYGYTF

clone_size: once
j_call: TRBJ2-3
cdr3_length: 18
v_call: TRBV27
d_call: TRBD2
cdr3_nt: TGTGCCAGCAGTTCCCGGACTAGCGGGACGACAAGCACAGATACGCAGTATTTT
cdr3_aa: CASSSRTSGTTSTDTQYF

clone_size: NA
j_call: TRBJ1-5
cdr3_length: 17
v_call: TRBV6-1
d_call: TRBD1
cdr3_nt: TGTGCCAGCAGTGAACCAAATCAGGGGGGCGTCGATCAGCCCCAGCATTTT
cdr3_aa: CASSEPNQGGVDQPQHF

clone_size: once
j_call: TRBJ2-7
cdr3_length: 16
v_call: TRBV15
d_call: NA
cdr3_nt: TGTGCCACCAGCAGTCGGGACGGGTTCCCTGCCTACGAGCAGTACTTC
cdr3_aa: CATSSRDGFPAYEQYF

clone_size: NA
j_call: TRBJ1-2
cdr3_length: 16
v_call: TRBV19
d_call: NA
cdr3_nt: TGTGCCAGTCTTGCATCCTACGGGCAGGGACCCTATGGCTACACCTTC
cdr3_aa: CASLASYGQGPYGYTF

clone_size: NA
j_call: TRBJ2-7
cdr3_length: 15
v_call: TRBV13
d_call: NA
cdr3_nt: TGTGCCAGCAGCCCTGCTGGTCAGGGAAGTGGGGAGCAGTACTTC
cdr3_aa: CASSPAGQGSGEQYF

clone_size: once
j_call: TRBJ2-5
cdr3_length: 15
v_call: TRBV7-3
d_call: NA
cdr3_nt: TGTGCCAGCAGCTTAGTAGGTAGCGTCCAAGAGACCCAGTACTTC
cdr3_aa: CASSLVGSVQETQYF

clone_size: NA
j_call: TRBJ2-1
cdr3_length: 16
v_call: TRBV2
d_call: TRBD2
cdr3_nt: TGTGCCAGCAGTGACCCGACTAGCGGGAGATTCGGGGAGCAGTTCTTC
cdr3_aa: CASSDPTSGRFGEQFF

clone_size: NA
j_call: TRBJ2-1
cdr3_length: 15
v_call: TRBV9
d_call: TRBD2
cdr3_nt: TGTGCCAGCAGTGACGGGACTAGCGGACGCAATGAGCAGTTCTTC
cdr3_aa: CASSDGTSGRNEQFF

clone_size: NA
j_call: TRBJ1-2
cdr3_length: 15
v_call: TRBV11-2
d_call: NA
cdr3_nt: TGTGCCAGCAGCTTAGATGTAACGGGGGCTGATGGCTACACCTTC
cdr3_aa: CASSLDVTGADGYTF

clone_size: NA
j_call: TRBJ2-7
cdr3_length: 15
v_call: TRBV6-5
d_call: NA
cdr3_nt: TGTGCCAGCAGTTACTCCCGGGGGCTCTTTTACGAGCAGTACTTC
cdr3_aa: CASSYSRGLFYEQYF

clone_size: NA
j_call: TRBJ2-1
cdr3_length: 16
v_call: TRBV5-5
d_call: NA
cdr3_nt: TGTGCCAGCAGCTTGGTAAGCGGTCGAACACACAATGAGCAGTTCTTC
cdr3_aa: CASSLVSGRTHNEQFF

clone_size: NA
j_call: TRBJ2-3
cdr3_length: 16
v_call: TRBV5-4
d_call: TRBD2
cdr3_nt: TGTGCCAGCAGCGGCGGGACTATAGGTAGCACAGATACGCAGTATTTT
cdr3_aa: CASSGGTIGSTDTQYF

clone_size: NA
j_call: TRBJ2-1
cdr3_length: 17
v_call: TRBV4-1
d_call: TRBD2
cdr3_nt: TGCGCCAGCAGCCAACCCGGACTAGCGGGATATTACAATGAGCAGTTCTTC
cdr3_aa: CASSQPGLAGYYNEQFF

clone_size: NA
j_call: TRBJ2-7
cdr3_length: 16
v_call: TRBV4-1
d_call: TRBD2
cdr3_nt: TGCGCCAGCAGCCAAGACCAGCGGGAACCTTCCTACGAGCAGTACTTC
cdr3_aa: CASSQDQREPSYEQYF

clone_size: NA
j_call: TRBJ2-1
cdr3_length: 15
v_call: TRBV9
d_call: NA
cdr3_nt: TGTGCCAGCAGCGTACCGGGACTTCCCAACAATGAGCAGTTCTTC
cdr3_aa: CASSVPGLPNNEQFF

clone_size: NA
j_call: TRBJ1-1
cdr3_length: 15
v_call: TRBV7-8
d_call: NA
cdr3_nt: TGTGCCAGCAGCCTAAAGGTGCTCATGAACACTGAAGCTTTCTTT
cdr3_aa: CASSLKVLMNTEAFF

clone_size: once
j_call: TRBJ2-3
cdr3_length: 14
v_call: TRBV9
d_call: NA
cdr3_nt: TGTGCCAGCAGCGAAGTAGGTAGCACAGATACGCAGTATTTT
cdr3_aa: CASSEVGSTDTQYF

clone_size: NA
j_call: TRBJ2-5
cdr3_length: 13
v_call: TRBV7-3
d_call: NA
cdr3_nt: TGTGCCAGCAGCTTAAGCCTAGCGGAGACCCAGTACTTC
cdr3_aa: CASSLSLAETQYF

clone_size: NA
j_call: TRBJ2-2
cdr3_length: 12
v_call: TRBV19
d_call: TRBD1
cdr3_nt: TGTGCCACCGGGACAGGGGATATGGAGCTGTTTTTT
cdr3_aa: CATGTGDMELFF

clone_size: NA
j_call: TRBJ1-5
cdr3_length: 14
v_call: TRBV10-3
d_call: NA
cdr3_nt: TGTGCCATCAGTGAAGAGGGGACGCTTCAGCCCCAGCATTTT
cdr3_aa: CAISEEGTLQPQHF

clone_size: NA
j_call: TRBJ2-2
cdr3_length: 15
v_call: TRBV5-6
d_call: NA
cdr3_nt: TGTGCCAGCAGCTTGGGGCCGTCGAGCACCGGGGAGCTGTTTTTT
cdr3_aa: CASSLGPSSTGELFF

clone_size: NA
j_call: TRBJ2-7
cdr3_length: 16
v_call: TRBV19
d_call: TRBD2
cdr3_nt: TGTGCCAGTAGTGAGGGACTAGCGGGAGCCTTTGACGGGAAGTACTTC
cdr3_aa: CASSEGLAGAFDGKYF

clone_size: NA
j_call: TRBJ2-2
cdr3_length: 16
v_call: TRBV28
d_call: TRBD2
cdr3_nt: TGTGCCAGCAGTTTATTAGGGGCGGGAGGCACCGGGGAGCTGTTTTTT
cdr3_aa: CASSLLGAGGTGELFF

clone_size: NA
j_call: TRBJ2-7
cdr3_length: 14
v_call: TRBV2
d_call: NA
cdr3_nt: TGTGCCAGCAGTGAAGGCGGGATTACCTACGAGCAGTACTTC
cdr3_aa: CASSEGGITYEQYF

clone_size: NA
j_call: TRBJ1-5
cdr3_length: 15
v_call: TRBV9
d_call: NA
cdr3_nt: TGTGCCAGCAGCGTAGGTTCGGGGGATAATCAGCCCCAGCATTTT
cdr3_aa: CASSVGSGDNQPQHF

clone_size: NA
j_call: TRBJ1-1
cdr3_length: 14
v_call: TRBV5-5
d_call: NA
cdr3_nt: TGTGCCAGCAGCTTGGTGACACTGAACACTGAAGCTTTCTTT
cdr3_aa: CASSLVTLNTEAFF

clone_size: NA
j_call: TRBJ2-7
cdr3_length: 13
v_call: TRBV7-9
d_call: TRBD1
cdr3_nt: TGTGCCAGCGGCGGGACAGGGCTCTACGAGCAGTACTTC
cdr3_aa: CASGGTGLYEQYF

clone_size: NA
j_call: TRBJ2-7
cdr3_length: 13
v_call: TRBV27
d_call: NA
cdr3_nt: TGTGCCAGCAGTTTTTTACAGGGAGGCGAGCAGTACTTC
cdr3_aa: CASSFLQGGEQYF